Listed here are 5 T cell receptor beta chains from one sample, sequenced in a study of T-cell reconstitution after alpha-beta-depleted transplantation in children (dated by TCRdb to about 2016). The treatment or condition label of this sample denotes: allogeneic hematopoietic cell transplantation with graft depleted of TCRalphabeta T cells and CD19 B cells. Library generation was performed with PCR. Sequencing relied on an Illumina HiSeq 2500. Molecular barcoding was employed in the preparation of TCR libraries, with unique molecular identifiers being used to normalize TCRbeta repertoire quantification. TCRdb trimmed the raw reads at Q25, called clones with MiXCR and kept productive beta chains. Merged by CDR3 protein, the rows form single entries marked with the most common genes and DNA. The sample table contains under 850,000 distinct CDR3 sequences; only one count was recorded for roughly 13% of them. The top ten clones comprise 0.65% to 0.9% of the sample.

Sequenced here: PBMCs, sampled before TCRalphabeta/CD19-depleted stem cell transplant. Receptors were obtained from a girl aged 2-10 years with congenital amegakaryocytic thrombocytopenia, due to receive a stem cell transplant.

This clonotype was seen more than once but under ten times. The chain uses TRBV4-2 and TRBJ1-1, with unresolved D. Germline-derived CDR1 and CDR2 are LGHNA and YNFKEQ. This CDR3 has 14 residues. V shed 3 bases and J shed 2 bases, with 10 bases lying between them. CDR3 sequence: CASSQDTRNTEAFF. In DNA, the CDR3 is TGTGCCAGCAGCCAGGATACACGCAACACTGAAGCTTTCTTT.

For this clonotype: This may arise from a read error, as a much more abundant clone is one base away. This chain connects TRBV5-8 to TRBJ1-2, with 10 bases identical to TRBD1. Germline trimming cut 2 bases from V and 7 bases from J; bases unmatched to any gene: 5. Germline values: CDR1 SGHTS, CDR2 YDEGEE. This CDR3 is built from 14 residues. The CDR3 spells CASSFRQGAPGYTF. CDR3 DNA sequence: TGTGCCAGCAGCTTTAGACAGGGGGCACCTGGCTACACCTTC. The full variable domain, completed using reference TRBV5-8 and TRBJ1-2, is EAGVTQSPTHLIKTRGQQATLRCSPISGHTSVYWYQQALGLGLQFLLWYDEGEERNRGNFPPRFSGRQFPNYSSELNVNALELEDSALYLCASSFRQGAPGYTFGSGTRLTVV.

This clonotype was seen more than once but under ten times. This chain links TRBV12-3 or TRBV12-4 with TRBJ2-6; a weak D match, TRBD2 (5 bases). The CDR3 consists of 13 residues. Trimming removed 6 bases at V and 6 bases at J, with 9 bases between. CDR3 DNA: TGTGCCAGCAGCACGGAGGAGGCCAACGTCCTGACTTTC. It yields the protein CASSTEEANVLTF.

V is TRBV18 and J is TRBJ2-5, with D unresolved. The germline gives CDR1 KGHSH, CDR2 LQKENI. The germline V and J ends were trimmed by 5 bases and 0 bases, with 16 bases remaining between them. CDR3 length equals 16 residues. CDR3: CASSAKQSEYQETQYF. The CDR3 DNA reads TGTGCCAGCTCAGCAAAACAGTCGGAATACCAAGAGACCCAGTACTTC.

A few counts support this clonotype. The chain is built from TRBV5-1 and TRBJ2-2, with TRBD2 identical over 10 bases. The CDR3 runs to 15 residues. Losses at the gene ends were 7 bases for V and 5 bases for J; bases not matched to a gene: 8. The V gene's germline CDR1 is SGHRS and CDR2 YFSETQ. CDR3 loop: CASLSGRAGTGELFF. CDR3 sequence (DNA): TGCGCCAGCCTGAGCGGGAGGGCCGGGACCGGGGAGCTGTTTTTT.